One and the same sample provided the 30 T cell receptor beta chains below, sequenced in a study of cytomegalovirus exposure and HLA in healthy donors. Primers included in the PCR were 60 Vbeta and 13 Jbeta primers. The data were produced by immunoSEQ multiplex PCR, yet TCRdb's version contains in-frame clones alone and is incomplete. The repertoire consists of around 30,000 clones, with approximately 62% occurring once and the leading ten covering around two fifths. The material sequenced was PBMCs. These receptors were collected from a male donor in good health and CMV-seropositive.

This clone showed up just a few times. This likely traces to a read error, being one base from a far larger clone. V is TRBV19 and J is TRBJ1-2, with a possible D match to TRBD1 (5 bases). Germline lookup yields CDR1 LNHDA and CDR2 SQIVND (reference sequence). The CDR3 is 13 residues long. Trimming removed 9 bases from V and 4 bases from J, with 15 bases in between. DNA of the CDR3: TGTGCCAGCGCCTTGGGGGGGACCTATGGCTACACCTTC. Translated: CASALGGTYGYTF.

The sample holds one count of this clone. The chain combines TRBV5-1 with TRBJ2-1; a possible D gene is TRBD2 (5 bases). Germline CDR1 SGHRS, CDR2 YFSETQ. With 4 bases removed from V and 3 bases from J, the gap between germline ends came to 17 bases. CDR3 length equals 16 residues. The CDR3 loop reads CASSRGPEGLYNEQFF. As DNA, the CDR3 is TGCGCCAGCAGCCGTGGCCCTGAGGGTCTCTACAATGAGCAGTTCTTC.

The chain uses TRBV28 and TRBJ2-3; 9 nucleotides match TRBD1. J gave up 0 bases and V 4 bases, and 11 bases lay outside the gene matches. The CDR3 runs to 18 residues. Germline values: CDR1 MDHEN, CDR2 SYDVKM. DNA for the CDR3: TGTGCCAGCAGTTCACCGCTCGGGACAGGGCATAGCACAGATACGCAGTATTTT. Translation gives CASSSPLGTGHSTDTQYF.

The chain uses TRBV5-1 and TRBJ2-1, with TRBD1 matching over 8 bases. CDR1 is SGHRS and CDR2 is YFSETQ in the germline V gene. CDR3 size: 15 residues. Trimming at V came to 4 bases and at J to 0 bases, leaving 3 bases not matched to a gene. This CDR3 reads CASSPGQGSYNEQFF. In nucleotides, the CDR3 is TGCGCCAGCAGCCCCGGACAGGGCTCCTACAATGAGCAGTTCTTC.

The CDR3 loop reads CAWTGQGQVSGNTIYF. CDR3 DNA sequence: TGTGCCTGGACGGGCCAAGGACAGGTCTCTGGAAACACCATATATTTT. V and J are TRBV30 and TRBJ1-3; 7 nucleotides agree with TRBD1. CDR3 size: 16 residues. V shed 4 bases and J 0 bases; nucleotides not matched to a gene: 9. Germline CDR1 is GTSNPN and CDR2 is SVGIG (reference sequence).

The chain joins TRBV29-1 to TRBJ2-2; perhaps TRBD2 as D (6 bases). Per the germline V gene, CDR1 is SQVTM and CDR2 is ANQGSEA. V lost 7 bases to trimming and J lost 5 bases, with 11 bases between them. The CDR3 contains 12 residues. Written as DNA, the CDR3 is TGCAGCGCTATGGGGGGAACCGGGGAGCTGTTTTTT. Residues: CSAMGGTGELFF.

The CDR3 DNA reads TGTGCCAGCAGCTTGTTTCGGCACCTAGGTCAGCCCCAGCATTTT. Translation gives CASSLFRHLGQPQHF. The chain recombines TRBV5-6 with TRBJ1-5; no clear D gene. The germline CDR1 and CDR2 sequences are SGHDT and YYEEEE. The CDR3 runs to 15 residues. The V gene lost 1 base and the J gene lost 6 bases, with 14 bases spanning the gap.

This chain's CDR3 is CASSQDGRATEGYTF. DNA for the CDR3: TGTGCCAGCAGCCAAGATGGCAGGGCGACGGAGGGCTACACCTTC. J is TRBJ1-2 and V is TRBV4-2; maybe TRBD1 (5 bases). The CDR3 is 15 residues long. Germline V CDR1 and CDR2: LGHNA, YNFKEQ. Deletions cut 0 bases from V and 8 bases from J, with 16 bases between.

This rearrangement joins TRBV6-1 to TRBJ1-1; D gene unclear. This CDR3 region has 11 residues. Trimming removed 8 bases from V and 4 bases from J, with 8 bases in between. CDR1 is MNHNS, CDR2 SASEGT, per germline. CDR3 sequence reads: CASQRSTEAFF. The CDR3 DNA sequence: TGTGCCAGCCAGAGGAGCACTGAAGCTTTCTTT.

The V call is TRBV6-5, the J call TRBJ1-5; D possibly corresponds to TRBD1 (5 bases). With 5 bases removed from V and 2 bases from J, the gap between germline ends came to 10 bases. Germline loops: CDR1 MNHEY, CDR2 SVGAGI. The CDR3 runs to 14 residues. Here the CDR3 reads CASSKGDGNQPQHF. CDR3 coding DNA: TGTGCCAGCAGTAAAGGGGATGGCAATCAGCCCCAGCATTTT.

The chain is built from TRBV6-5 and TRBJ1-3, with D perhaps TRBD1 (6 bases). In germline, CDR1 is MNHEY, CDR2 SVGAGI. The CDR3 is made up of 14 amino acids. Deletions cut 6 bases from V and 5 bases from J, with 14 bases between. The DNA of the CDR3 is TGTGCCAGCAGGTTCCGGACAGAAAGAAACACCATATATTTT. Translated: CASRFRTERNTIYF.

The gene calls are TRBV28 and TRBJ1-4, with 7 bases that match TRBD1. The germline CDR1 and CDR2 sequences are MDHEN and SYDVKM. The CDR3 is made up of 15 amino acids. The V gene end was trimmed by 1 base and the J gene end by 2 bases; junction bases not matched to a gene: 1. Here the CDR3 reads CASSLYRGTNEKLFF. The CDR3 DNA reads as TGTGCCAGCAGTTTATACAGGGGCACTAATGAAAAACTGTTTTTT. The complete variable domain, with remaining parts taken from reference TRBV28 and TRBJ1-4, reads DVKVTQSSRYLVKRTGEKVFLECVQDMDHENMFWYRQDPGLGLRLIYFSYDVKMKEKGDIPEGYSVSREKKERFSLILESASTNQTSMYLCASSLYRGTNEKLFFGSGTQLSVL.

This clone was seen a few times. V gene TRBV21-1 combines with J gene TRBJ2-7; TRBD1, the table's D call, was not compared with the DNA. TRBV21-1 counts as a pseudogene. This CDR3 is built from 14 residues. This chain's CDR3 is CASSKGGQGWEQYF. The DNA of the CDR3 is TGTGCCAGCAGCAAAGGAGGACAGGGGTGGGAGCAGTACTTC.

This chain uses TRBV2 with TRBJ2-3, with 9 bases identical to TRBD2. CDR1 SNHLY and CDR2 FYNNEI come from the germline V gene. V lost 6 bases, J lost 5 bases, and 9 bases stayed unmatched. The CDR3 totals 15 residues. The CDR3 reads CASRILAGEVDTQYF. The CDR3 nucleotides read TGTGCCAGCAGGATTTTAGCGGGAGAGGTAGATACGCAGTATTTT.

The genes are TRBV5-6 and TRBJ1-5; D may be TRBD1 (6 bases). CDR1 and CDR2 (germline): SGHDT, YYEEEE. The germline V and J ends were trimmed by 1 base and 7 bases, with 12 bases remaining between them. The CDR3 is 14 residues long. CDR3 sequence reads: CASSLRGSRQPQHF. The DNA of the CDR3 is TGTGCCAGCAGCTTGAGGGGGTCACGACAGCCCCAGCATTTT. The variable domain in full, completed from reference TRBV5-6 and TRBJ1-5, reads DAGVTQSPTHLIKTRGQQVTLRCSPKSGHDTVSWYQQALGQGPQFIFQYYEEEERQRGNFPDRFSGHQFPNYSSELNVNALLLGDSALYLCASSLRGSRQPQHFGDGTRLSIL.

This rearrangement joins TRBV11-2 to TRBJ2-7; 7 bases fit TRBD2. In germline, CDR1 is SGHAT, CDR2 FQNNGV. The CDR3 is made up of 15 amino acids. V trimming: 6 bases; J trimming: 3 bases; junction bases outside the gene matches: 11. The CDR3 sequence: CASSSPTREVYEQYF. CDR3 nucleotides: TGTGCCAGCAGTTCGCCCACCCGGGAGGTCTACGAGCAGTACTTC.

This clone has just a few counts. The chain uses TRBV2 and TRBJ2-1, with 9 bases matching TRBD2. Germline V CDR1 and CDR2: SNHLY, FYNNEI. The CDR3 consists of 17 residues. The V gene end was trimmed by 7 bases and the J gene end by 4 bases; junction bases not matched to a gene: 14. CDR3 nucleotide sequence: TGTGCCAGCACCGCCGGCGGGGGGGCCTCCACTTACAATGAGCAGTTCTTC. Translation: CASTAGGGASTYNEQFF.

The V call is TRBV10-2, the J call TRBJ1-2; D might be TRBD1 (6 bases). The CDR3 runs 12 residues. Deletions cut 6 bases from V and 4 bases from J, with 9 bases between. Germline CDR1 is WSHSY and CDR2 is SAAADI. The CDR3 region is CASRVDSYGYTF. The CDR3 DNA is TGCGCCAGCAGGGTGGACAGCTATGGCTACACCTTC.

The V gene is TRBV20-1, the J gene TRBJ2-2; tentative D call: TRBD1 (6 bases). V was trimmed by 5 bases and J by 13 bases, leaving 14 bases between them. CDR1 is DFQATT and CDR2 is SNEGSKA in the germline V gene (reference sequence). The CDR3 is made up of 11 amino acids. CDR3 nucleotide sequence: TGCAGTGCTTGGGAAACAGGGCGGCTGTTTTTT. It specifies CSAWETGRLFF.

The CDR3 is CSVALGQDGNEQFF. CDR3 DNA: TGCAGCGTAGCCCTAGGACAGGACGGGAATGAGCAGTTCTTC. V usage is TRBV29-1 and J usage is TRBJ2-1, with 7 positions matching TRBD1. CDR3 length: 14 amino acids. Germline assignment: CDR1 SQVTM and CDR2 ANQGSEA. Trimming took 6 bases from V and 7 from J; bases not matched to a gene: 12.

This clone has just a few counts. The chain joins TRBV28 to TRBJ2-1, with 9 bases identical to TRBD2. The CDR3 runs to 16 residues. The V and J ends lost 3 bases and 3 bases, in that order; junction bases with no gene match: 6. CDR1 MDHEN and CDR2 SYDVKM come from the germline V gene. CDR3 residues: CASSFLAGGNYNEQFF. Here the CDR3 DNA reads TGTGCCAGCAGTTTTCTTGCGGGAGGGAACTACAATGAGCAGTTCTTC.

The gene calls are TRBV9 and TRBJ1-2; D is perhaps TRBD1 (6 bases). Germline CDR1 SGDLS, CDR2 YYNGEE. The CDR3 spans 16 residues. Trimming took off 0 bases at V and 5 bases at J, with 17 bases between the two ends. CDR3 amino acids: CASSVATQGLKYGYTF. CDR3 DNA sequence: TGTGCCAGCAGCGTAGCTACGCAGGGGCTAAAATATGGCTACACCTTC. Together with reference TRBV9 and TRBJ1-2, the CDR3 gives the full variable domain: DSGVTQTPKHLITATGQRVTLRCSPRSGDLSVYWYQQSLDQGLQFLIQYYNGEERAKGNILERFSAQQFPDLHSELNLSSLELGDSALYFCASSVATQGLKYGYTFGSGTRLTVV.

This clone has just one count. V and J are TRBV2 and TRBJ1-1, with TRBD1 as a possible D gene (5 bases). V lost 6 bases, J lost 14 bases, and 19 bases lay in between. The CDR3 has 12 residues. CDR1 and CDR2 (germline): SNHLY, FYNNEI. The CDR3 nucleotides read TGTGCCAGCAGGGAAAGTCAACAGGTCCAATTCTTT. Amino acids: CASRESQQVQFF.

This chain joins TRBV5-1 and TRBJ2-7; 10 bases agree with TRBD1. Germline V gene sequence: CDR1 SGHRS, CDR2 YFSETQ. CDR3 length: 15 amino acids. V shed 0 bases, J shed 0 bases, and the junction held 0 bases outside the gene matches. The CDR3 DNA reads TGCGCCAGCAGCTTGGGACAGGGGGCCTCCTACGAGCAGTACTTC. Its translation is CASSLGQGASYEQYF.

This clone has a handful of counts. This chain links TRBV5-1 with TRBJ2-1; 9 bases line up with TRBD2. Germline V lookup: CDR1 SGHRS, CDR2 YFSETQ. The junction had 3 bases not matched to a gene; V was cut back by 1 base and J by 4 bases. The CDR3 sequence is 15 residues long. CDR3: CASSLLSGGYNEQFF. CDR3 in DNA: TGCGCCAGCAGCTTGCTTAGCGGGGGTTACAATGAGCAGTTCTTC. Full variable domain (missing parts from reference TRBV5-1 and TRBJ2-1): KAGVTQTPRYLIKTRGQQVTLSCSPISGHRSVSWYQQTPGQGLQFLFEYFSETQRNKGNFPGRFSGRQFSNSRSEMNVSTLELGDSALYLCASSLLSGGYNEQFFGPGTRLTVL.

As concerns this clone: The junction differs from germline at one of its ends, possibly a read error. CDR3 residues: CVSSFSTTPGLSGELFF. The CDR3 nucleotides read TGTGTCAGCAGTTTCTCGACTACTCCAGGCCTCAGTGGGGAGCTGTTTTTT. The chain carries TRBV27 and TRBJ2-2, with D tentatively TRBD2 (5 bases). The germline V gene encodes CDR1 MNHEY and CDR2 SMNVEV (reference sequence). The CDR3 loop spans 17 amino acids.

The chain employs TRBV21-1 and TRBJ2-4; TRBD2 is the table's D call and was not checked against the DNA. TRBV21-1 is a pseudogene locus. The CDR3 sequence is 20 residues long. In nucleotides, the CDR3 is TGTGCCAGCAGCAAAGATTGCTTTAACTTTGGGGGGTTTGGCAAAAACATTCAGTACTTC. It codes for CASSKDCFNFGGFGKNIQYF.

CDR3 DNA sequence: TGCAGCGTGAGATCAAATCAGAACACTGAAGCTTTCTTT. Amino acids: CSVRSNQNTEAFF. The chain joins TRBV29-1 to TRBJ1-1; D is ambiguous. The V end lost 6 bases, the J end lost 1 base, and 12 bases lay between the germline ends. The CDR3 covers 13 residues. CDR1 is SQVTM and CDR2 is ANQGSEA in the germline V gene. The variable domain in full, with the rest retrieved from reference TRBV29-1 and TRBJ1-1, is SAVISQKPSRDICQRGTSLTIQCQVDSQVTMMFWYRQQPGQSLTLIATANQGSEATYESGFVIDKFPISRPNLTFSTLTVSNMSPEDSSIYLCSVRSNQNTEAFFGQGTRLTVV.

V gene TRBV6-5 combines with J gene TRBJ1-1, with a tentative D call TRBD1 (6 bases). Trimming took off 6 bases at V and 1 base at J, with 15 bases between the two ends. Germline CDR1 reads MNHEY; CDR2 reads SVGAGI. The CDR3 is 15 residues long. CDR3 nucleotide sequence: TGTGCCAGCAGCCCGAGGGGGGGCCGGAACACTGAAGCTTTCTTT. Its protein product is CASSPRGGRNTEAFF.

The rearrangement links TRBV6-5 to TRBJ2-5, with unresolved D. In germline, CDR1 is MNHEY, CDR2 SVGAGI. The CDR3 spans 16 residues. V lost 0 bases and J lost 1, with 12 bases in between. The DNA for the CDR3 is TGTGCCAGCAGTTACTCGCTTGCGGCTAGCCAAGAGACCCAGTACTTC. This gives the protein CASSYSLAASQETQYF.